Below are 31 T cell receptor beta chains sequenced from a single sample in a study of human T cells and chemical hapten exposure. Each CDR3 protein is one row after TCRdb ran MiXCR on the RACE reads. The sample carries 300,000 to 450,000 distinct CDR3 sequences, roughly 5.3% recorded once. The time point is: pre-sensitization, week 0. Treatment here: therapeutic diphenylcyclopropenone sensitization with weekly scalp DPC. This sample comprised whole blood, obtained in connection with sensitization to the hapten diphenylcyclopropenone (DPC). The receptors derive from a woman aged 45 to 65 with alopecia areata. Some clones in this sample may be carry-over from other donors' samples.

This clonotype has a handful of counts. V is TRBV12-3 or TRBV12-4 and J is TRBJ1-5; 7 nucleotides align to TRBD1. The CDR3 runs to 14 residues. V lost 4 bases, J lost 5 bases, and 5 bases stayed unmatched. CDR3 nucleotide sequence: TGTGCCAGCAGTTCCCGGGACAGAGATCAGCCCCAGCATTTT. Encoded protein: CASSSRDRDQPQHF.

This clonotype occurred many times. V is TRBV28 and J is TRBJ2-2; D may be TRBD1 or TRBD2 (5 bases each). Per germline, CDR1 MDHEN and CDR2 SYDVKM. V gave up 3 bases and J gave up 5 bases, with 13 bases separating them. CDR3 length: 15 residues. The CDR3, as DNA: TGTGCCAGCAGTTTCGAGGGCAGGGTGACCGGGGAGCTGTTTTTT. Protein sequence: CASSFEGRVTGELFF.

The rearrangement joins TRBV2 to TRBJ2-2, with D possibly TRBD1 on 5 matching bases. Germline CDR1 reads SNHLY; CDR2 reads FYNNEI. V was clipped by 5 bases and J by 8 bases, with 9 bases between them. The CDR3 runs to 12 residues. The CDR3, as DNA: TGTGCCAGCAGTAAGGACATTGGGGAGCTGTTTTTT. Its protein is CASSKDIGELFF. Drawing the rest from reference TRBV2 and TRBJ2-2, the complete variable domain is EPEVTQTPSHQVTQMGQEVILRCVPISNHLYFYWYRQILGQKVEFLVSFYNNEISEKSEIFDDQFSVERPDGSNFTLKIRSTKLEDSAMYFCASSKDIGELFFGEGSRLTVL.

In its sample, this clonotype was seen many times. The chain is built from TRBV7-6 and TRBJ2-3; 7 nucleotides align to TRBD1. Trimming cost V 6 bases and J 1 base; bases outside gene matches: 7. This CDR3 contains 15 residues. Germline V gives CDR1 SGHVS, CDR2 FNYEAQ. The DNA for the CDR3 is TGTGCCAGCAGTCAGGGGGACAGTGGCACAGATACGCAGTATTTT. This translates into CASSQGDSGTDTQYF. Together with reference TRBV7-6 and TRBJ2-3, the CDR3 gives the full variable domain: GAGVSQSPRYKVTKRGQDVALRCDPISGHVSLYWYRQALGQGPEFLTYFNYEAQQDKSGLPNDRFSAERPEGSISTLTIQRTEQRDSAMYRCASSQGDSGTDTQYFGPGTRLTVL.

This clonotype was counted only a few times. V gene TRBV15 combines with J gene TRBJ2-2; TRBD2 is a possible D gene (5 bases). The CDR3 extends over 14 amino acids. The germline CDR1 and CDR2 sequences are LNHNV and YYDKDF (reference sequence). V lost 5 bases and J 4 bases, leaving 11 bases between the germline ends. The CDR3: CATSRSRGTGELFF. In DNA, the CDR3 is TGTGCCACCAGCCGCTCCCGGGGCACCGGGGAGCTGTTTTTT.

This chain uses TRBV6-6 with TRBJ2-1, with TRBD2 matching 9 bases. Germline values: CDR1 MNHNY, CDR2 SVGAGI (reference sequence). The length of the CDR3 is 16 residues. V shed 8 bases and J 0 bases; nucleotides not matched to a gene: 8. CDR3 nucleotide sequence: TGTGCCAGCCTGGAGACTAGCGGCCGCTCCTACAATGAGCAGTTCTTC. This encodes CASLETSGRSYNEQFF.

In this sample, this clonotype turned up many times. This rearrangement joins TRBV5-1 to TRBJ2-7; unclear D gene. This CDR3 spans 12 amino acids. Trimming shortened V by 0 bases and J by 5 bases, and 6 bases separated the two germline ends. Germline V CDR1 and CDR2: SGHRS, YFSETQ. The CDR3 sequence: CASSLEGHEQYF. The CDR3 DNA sequence: TGCGCCAGCAGCTTGGAGGGCCACGAGCAGTACTTC.

The genes are TRBV5-1 and TRBJ2-4; TRBD2 matches at 15 bases. The CDR3 spans 16 residues. Germline V gene lookup returns CDR1 SGHRS and CDR2 YFSETQ. Trimming at V came to 0 bases and at J to 8 bases, leaving 3 bases not matched to a gene. The CDR3 loop reads CASSLGTSGRADIQYF. CDR3 DNA sequence: TGCGCCAGCAGCTTGGGGACTAGCGGGAGGGCGGACATTCAGTACTTC.

This clonotype showed up many times. The J gene is TRBJ2-5, the V gene TRBV27; 8 bases agree with TRBD2. Germline CDR1 reads MNHEY; CDR2 reads SMNVEV (reference sequence). The CDR3 extends over 14 amino acids. Trimming at V came to 4 bases and at J to 9 bases, leaving 10 bases not matched to a gene. CDR3 coding DNA: TGTGCCAGCAGTTCCGATTTAGACGGGAGGGCCCAGTACTTC. The encoded protein is CASSSDLDGRAQYF.

The table lists this clonotype with many counts. The J gene is TRBJ2-1, the V gene TRBV29-1, with TRBD1 matching 9 bases. The V gene end was trimmed by 8 bases and the J gene end by 3 bases; junction bases not matched to a gene: 8. This CDR3 is 14 amino acids long. CDR1 and CDR2 from the germline V gene are SQVTM and ANQGSEA. The CDR3 DNA sequence: TGCAGCCTGCTCGGGACAGGGCTCTACAATGAGCAGTTCTTC. Translated, it gives CSLLGTGLYNEQFF.

This chain uses TRBV19 with TRBJ1-2; D might be TRBD1 (6 bases). This CDR3 region has 13 residues. V was shortened by 5 bases and J by 4 bases, with 11 bases between the two germline ends. Germline lookup yields CDR1 LNHDA and CDR2 SQIVND (reference sequence). DNA of the CDR3: TGTGCCAGTAGTGAGGACAGCTTCTATGGCTACACCTTC. It translates to CASSEDSFYGYTF.

This clonotype was counted at least ten times. This sequence joins TRBV28 and TRBJ1-5; no clear D gene. CDR3 length: 15 amino acids. Germline CDR1 reads MDHEN; CDR2 reads SYDVKM. Trimming left V 6 bases short and J 0 bases short, with 12 bases between. DNA for the CDR3: TGTGCCAGCAGACGTGACATGGGTAGCAATCAGCCCCAGCATTTT. The encoded protein is CASRRDMGSNQPQHF. Variable domain in full (rest from reference TRBV28 and TRBJ1-5): DVKVTQSSRYLVKRTGEKVFLECVQDMDHENMFWYRQDPGLGLRLIYFSYDVKMKEKGDIPEGYSVSREKKERFSLILESASTNQTSMYLCASRRDMGSNQPQHFGDGTRLSIL.

This clonotype has a count of ten or more. This chain connects TRBV29-1 to TRBJ2-6; tentatively, D is TRBD1 (5 bases). V dropped 2 bases and J dropped 2 bases, with 10 bases sitting between them. The germline V gene encodes CDR1 SQVTM and CDR2 ANQGSEA. The CDR3 is made up of 15 amino acids. CDR3 nucleotide sequence: TGCAGCGTTGAACTTGCAGGGACTGGGGCCAACGTCCTGACTTTC. Translated: CSVELAGTGANVLTF.

This clonotype was observed many times. The rearrangement links TRBV6-6 to TRBJ1-2, with D perhaps matching TRBD1 (5 bases). This CDR3 contains 15 residues. The V end was cut by 6 bases, the J end by 7 bases, with 21 bases between. The germline V gene has CDR1 MNHNY and CDR2 SVGAGI (reference sequence). The CDR3 protein is CASRSGTPAVVGYTF. DNA for the CDR3: TGTGCCAGCAGATCCGGGACTCCGGCTGTGGTTGGCTACACCTTC.

The table lists this clonotype with many counts. The chain links TRBV2 to TRBJ2-4; D is perhaps TRBD1 or TRBD2 (5 bases each). The CDR3 contains 15 residues. V was clipped by 8 bases and J by 0 bases, with 14 bases between them. CDR1 is SNHLY and CDR2 is FYNNEI in the germline V gene. The CDR3 here is CASSGALLAKNIQYF. In DNA form, the CDR3 reads TGTGCCAGCTCCGGGGCCCTGCTAGCCAAAAACATTCAGTACTTC.

As to this clonotype: A much more abundant neighbour one base away suggests this may be a read error. This CDR3 is CASSSPGHNEQYF. The CDR3 coding sequence is TGTGCCAGCAGTTCTCCGGGGCACAACGAGCAGTACTTC. The chain recombines TRBV12-3 or TRBV12-4 with TRBJ2-7, with D perhaps being TRBD1 or TRBD2 (5 bases each). The CDR3 length is 13 residues. V lost 4 bases, J lost 5 bases, and 12 bases lay in between.

This clonotype was seen a handful of times. CDR3 coding DNA: TGTGCCAGCAGCTCCCGCCCGGAACTAGCGGGGGCCACAGATACGCAGTATTTT. Translated, it gives CASSSRPELAGATDTQYF. The V and J genes are TRBV7-8 and TRBJ2-3, with TRBD2 identical over 11 bases. Germline V gene lookup returns CDR1 SGHVS and CDR2 FQNEAQ. V trimming: 4 bases; J trimming: 2 bases; junction bases outside the gene matches: 11. The CDR3 is 18 residues long.

Many counts were recorded for this clonotype. V gene TRBV10-2 combines with J gene TRBJ2-1; no reliable D call. In germline, CDR1 is WSHSY, CDR2 SAAADI. CDR3 length: 12 amino acids. V lost 5 bases and J 7 bases, leaving 9 bases between the germline ends. The DNA for the CDR3 is TGCGCCAGCAGTTCTCCCCCGAATGAGCAGTTCTTC. Its protein is CASSSPPNEQFF.

This rearrangement joins TRBV28 to TRBJ1-3, with D possibly TRBD1 on 5 matching bases. The CDR3 has 13 residues. Germline V gives CDR1 MDHEN, CDR2 SYDVKM. V was pared by 11 bases and J by 0 bases, with 11 bases between. For the CDR3, the DNA is TGTGCCCACGGCGGGGGCTCTGGAAACACCATATATTTT. Its translation: CAHGGGSGNTIYF.

This clonotype was seen a handful of times. The rearrangement uses TRBV11-3 and TRBJ2-2; no firm D call. This CDR3 has 15 residues. V lost 4 bases and J 1 base, leaving 10 bases between the germline ends. Germline loops: CDR1 SGHNT, CDR2 YENEEA. CDR3 in amino acids: CASSSEDLNTGELFF. The CDR3 DNA is TGTGCCAGCAGCTCAGAAGACCTGAACACCGGGGAGCTGTTTTTT.

This clonotype was observed at least ten times. The genes are TRBV6-1 and TRBJ1-1; tentative D call: TRBD1 (5 bases). The CDR3 runs 13 residues. Looked up from germline, CDR1 is MNHNS and CDR2 is SASEGT. V was clipped by 3 bases and J by 4 bases, with 9 bases between them. CDR3 DNA sequence: TGTGCCAGCAGTGATGGGGCTTTCACTGAAGCTTTCTTT. Translation: CASSDGAFTEAFF.

The sample holds many counts of this clonotype. This sequence joins TRBV12-3 or TRBV12-4 and TRBJ2-1; D possibly corresponds to TRBD2 (5 bases). V lost 5 bases to trimming and J lost 8 bases, with 19 bases between them. The CDR3 sequence is 15 residues long. The CDR3 DNA reads TGTGCCAGCAGTCCCCCGGGAAAAAGGTGGCATGAGCAGTTCTTC. Translated: CASSPPGKRWHEQFF.

CDR3 protein: CASSQSTGRHGYTF. DNA for the CDR3: TGTGCCAGCAGTCAATCGACAGGGAGGCACGGCTACACCTTC. The chain combines TRBV6-5 with TRBJ1-2; 7 positions agree with TRBD1. J gave up 8 bases and V 5 bases, and 11 bases lay outside the gene matches. Germline V gene data show CDR1 as MNHEY and CDR2 as SVGAGI. This CDR3 has 14 amino acids.

The chain recombines TRBV6-5 with TRBJ1-2; a weak D match, TRBD1 (5 bases). The CDR3 covers 12 residues. V was pared by 4 bases and J by 4 bases, with 7 bases between. Looked up from germline, CDR1 is MNHEY and CDR2 is SVGAGI. In DNA, the CDR3 is TGTGCCAGCAGTTCCACAGGCTATGGCTACACCTTC. Its translation: CASSSTGYGYTF.

This clonotype was recorded many times. The chain links TRBV27 to TRBJ1-6, with D perhaps TRBD1 (6 bases). Per the germline V gene, CDR1 is MNHEY and CDR2 is SMNVEV (reference sequence). V lost 2 bases and J lost 9, with 11 bases in between. This CDR3 is built from 14 residues. CDR3 loop: CASSLRGGSSPLHF. CDR3 bases: TGTGCCAGCAGTTTAAGGGGGGGCTCTTCACCCCTCCACTTT.

The chain links TRBV9 to TRBJ2-5; 8 bases map to TRBD2. The CDR3 has 15 residues. Germline CDR1 and CDR2: SGDLS and YYNGEE. Trimming cost V 5 bases and J 1 base; bases outside gene matches: 7. The CDR3 is CASSVIAGPQETQYF. Here the CDR3 DNA reads TGTGCCAGCAGTGTAATAGCGGGACCCCAAGAGACCCAGTACTTC.

V is TRBV6-6 and J is TRBJ2-1; 9 nucleotides match TRBD1. The germline V gene has CDR1 MNHNY and CDR2 SVGAGI (reference sequence). This CDR3 comprises 13 residues. V lost 10 bases to trimming and J lost 7 bases; unmatched junction nucleotides: 8. The CDR3 here is CATTGGAGNEQFF. The CDR3 coding sequence is TGTGCCACCACAGGGGGCGCGGGGAATGAGCAGTTCTTC.

There are many counts of this clonotype. The V call is TRBV6-2 or TRBV6-3, the J call TRBJ2-1, with D hard to call. CDR1 and CDR2 (germline): MNHEY, SVGEGT. The CDR3 length is 11 residues. The V and J ends lost 2 bases and 10 bases respectively, with 6 bases between them. The CDR3 reads CASSYPREQFF. CDR3 coding DNA: TGTGCCAGCAGTTACCCTCGGGAGCAGTTCTTC.

Only a few counts were recorded for this clonotype. The rearrangement uses TRBV20-1 and TRBJ1-5; D gene ambiguous. The germline V gene encodes CDR1 DFQATT and CDR2 SNEGSKA (reference sequence). V lost 2 bases, J lost 7 bases, and 15 bases lay in between. The CDR3 covers 14 residues. The CDR3: CSARSGQLSQPQHF. The CDR3 DNA sequence: TGCAGTGCTAGAAGCGGGCAGCTCAGCCAGCCCCAGCATTTT.

This clonotype appeared a few times. J is TRBJ1-1 and V is TRBV29-1, with unresolved D. The V gene lost 4 bases and the J gene lost 6 bases, with 12 bases spanning the gap. This CDR3 has 12 residues. CDR1 and CDR2 from the germline V gene are SQVTM and ANQGSEA. The CDR3 region is CSVVDVNAEAFF. The CDR3 nucleotides read TGCAGCGTTGTGGACGTAAACGCTGAAGCTTTCTTT.

This chain connects TRBV13 to TRBJ2-7, with 7 bases aligning to TRBD2. The germline gives CDR1 PRHDT, CDR2 FYEKMQ (reference sequence). The CDR3 length is 16 residues. The ends lost 5 bases at V and 6 bases at J; junction bases unmatched: 16. For the CDR3, the DNA is TGTGCCAGCAGCCCCCCCCCAGCGGGAAGCTACGTCGAGCAGTACTTC. Its translation: CASSPPPAGSYVEQYF.